The 29 T cell receptor beta chains in this list originate from one sample, sequenced in a study of blood T cell repertoires in COVID-19. The assay was immunoSEQ multiplex PCR, and TCRdb's table has in-frame clones only and misses some. The data hold some 190,000 clones, with 70% to 80% observed a single time. The sample comprised peripheral blood. All receptors derive from a woman aged 50 to 65 with acute or convalescent COVID-19.

The chain links TRBV15 to TRBJ1-6; D gene ambiguous. Trimming pared 1 base from V and 9 bases from J, leaving 10 bases between. The CDR3 is made up of 14 amino acids. Germline CDR1 LNHNV, CDR2 YYDKDF (reference sequence). The CDR3 sequence: CATSRAAAGSPLHF. The DNA for the CDR3 is TGTGCCACCAGCAGAGCCGCGGCGGGTTCACCCCTCCACTTT.

The chain recombines TRBV15 with TRBJ1-1, with 7 bases identical to TRBD1. V trimming: 6 bases; J trimming: 1 base; junction bases outside the gene matches: 5. Germline lookup yields CDR1 LNHNV and CDR2 YYDKDF (reference sequence). The CDR3 is made up of 14 amino acids. The CDR3 nucleotides read TGTGCCACCAGTGCCGGGACAGAGAACACTGAAGCTTTCTTT. Translation: CATSAGTENTEAFF.

About this clone: Other DNA sequences from this sample encode an identical CDR3 as well. The rearrangement joins TRBV25-1 to TRBJ2-7, with D possibly TRBD2 on 6 matching bases. Trimming took 1 base from V and 5 from J, leaving 9 bases between them. This CDR3 has 13 residues. Germline V gene sequence: CDR1 MGHDK, CDR2 SYGVNS. Here the CDR3 DNA reads TGTGCCAGCAGTGAATTTGGGGGGAACGAGCAGTACTTC. This sequence encodes CASSEFGGNEQYF.

This chain connects TRBV5-1 to TRBJ2-2; D may be TRBD1 (7 bases). This CDR3 has 17 residues. V was shortened by 0 bases and J by 2 bases, with 14 bases between the two germline ends. CDR1 is SGHRS, CDR2 YFSETQ, per germline. CDR3 in DNA: TGCGCCAGCAGCTTGGGAGGAGGGACAGCTAACACCGGGGAGCTGTTTTTT. Amino acids: CASSLGGGTANTGELFF. The entire variable domain, with the rest obtained from reference TRBV5-1 and TRBJ2-2, is as follows: KAGVTQTPRYLIKTRGQQVTLSCSPISGHRSVSWYQQTPGQGLQFLFEYFSETQRNKGNFPGRFSGRQFSNSRSEMNVSTLELGDSALYLCASSLGGGTANTGELFFGEGSRLTVL.

This chain connects TRBV6-2 or TRBV6-3 to TRBJ1-5, with TRBD1 as a possible D gene (5 bases). The CDR3 covers 15 residues. Trimming stripped 5 bases from V and 2 bases from J, with 13 bases between. Per germline, CDR1 MNHEY and CDR2 SVGEGT. The CDR3 nucleotides read TGTGCCAGCAGTATTAGGGGTTCGGGCAATCAGCCCCAGCATTTT. Translated: CASSIRGSGNQPQHF.

The chain recombines TRBV19 with TRBJ1-4, with D possibly matching TRBD1 (5 bases). V shed 7 bases and J shed 3 bases, with 15 bases lying between them. Looked up from germline, CDR1 is LNHDA and CDR2 is SQIVND (reference sequence). The CDR3 sequence is 15 residues long. The chain's CDR3 is CASNYERGPNEKLFF. As DNA, the CDR3 is TGTGCCAGTAACTACGAAAGGGGTCCTAATGAAAAACTGTTTTTT.

The V gene is TRBV12-3 or TRBV12-4, the J gene TRBJ1-5; D gene uncertain. This CDR3 has 13 residues. Trimming left V 3 bases short and J 1 base short, with 4 bases between. The CDR3 region has the DNA TGTGCCAGCAGTTTGAGGAGCAATCAGCCCCAGCATTTT. Translated: CASSLRSNQPQHF.

The rearrangement joins TRBV30 to TRBJ1-1; D remains unclear. This CDR3 region has 16 residues. From germline, CDR1 is GTSNPN and CDR2 SVGIG (reference sequence). Deletions cut 3 bases from V and 1 base from J, with 18 bases between. CDR3 amino acids: CAWRPFRGQWNTEAFF. The CDR3 region has the DNA TGTGCCTGGAGGCCGTTCAGAGGGCAGTGGAACACTGAAGCTTTCTTT.

The chain joins TRBV2 to TRBJ1-5; D may be TRBD1 (6 bases). Germline CDR1 reads SNHLY; CDR2 reads FYNNEI. CDR3 size: 13 residues. V dropped 5 bases and J dropped 5 bases, with 10 bases sitting between them. CDR3 residues: CASSTGLDQPQHF. In DNA, the CDR3 is TGTGCCAGCAGTACAGGGCTAGATCAGCCCCAGCATTTT.

The genes are TRBV28 and TRBJ1-5; D possibly corresponds to TRBD1 (5 bases). This CDR3 region has 16 residues. In germline, CDR1 is MDHEN, CDR2 SYDVKM. V was cut by 4 bases and J by 11 bases, with 24 bases left in between. The CDR3 DNA follows: TGTGCCAGCAGTTCCCCCGTCGGACGGGGGTCTATGGCCCAGCATTTT. Translating gives CASSSPVGRGSMAQHF.

The chain uses TRBV28 and TRBJ1-4; tentative D call: TRBD1 (6 bases). Germline V lookup: CDR1 MDHEN, CDR2 SYDVKM. Trimming cost V 6 bases and J 8 bases, with 25 bases left between them. CDR3 length: 17 amino acids. CDR3 region: CASSLGARGPRGEKLFF. The CDR3 bases are TGTGCCAGCAGCCTTGGGGCCCGGGGACCGAGGGGGGAAAAACTGTTTTTT. The full variable domain, completed using reference TRBV28 and TRBJ1-4, is DVKVTQSSRYLVKRTGEKVFLECVQDMDHENMFWYRQDPGLGLRLIYFSYDVKMKEKGDIPEGYSVSREKKERFSLILESASTNQTSMYLCASSLGARGPRGEKLFFGSGTQLSVL.

The V call is TRBV6-2 or TRBV6-3, the J call TRBJ1-2; tentative D call: TRBD1 (5 bases). Germline assignment: CDR1 MNHEY and CDR2 SVGEGT. This CDR3 comprises 16 residues. With 0 bases removed from V and 5 bases from J, the gap between germline ends came to 16 bases. CDR3 amino acids: CASSYSTGAAFYGYTF. For the CDR3, the DNA is TGTGCCAGCAGTTACTCGACTGGGGCCGCGTTTTATGGCTACACCTTC.

This chain uses TRBV29-1 with TRBJ1-4, with a tentative D call TRBD1 (6 bases). V was shortened by 6 bases and J by 3 bases, with 17 bases between the two germline ends. Per the germline V gene, CDR1 is SQVTM and CDR2 is ANQGSEA. This CDR3 spans 15 amino acids. Written as DNA, the CDR3 is TGCAGCGTGGACGTAGGTGCAGGGGCTAATGAAAAACTGTTTTTT. Protein sequence: CSVDVGAGANEKLFF.

The V and J genes are TRBV6-5 and TRBJ1-1; a weak D match, TRBD1 (6 bases). Germline CDR1 is MNHEY and CDR2 is SVGAGI. Trimming shortened V by 7 bases and J by 1 base, and 10 bases separated the two germline ends. This CDR3 spans 13 amino acids. The CDR3 here is CASKATGNTEAFF. In DNA form, the CDR3 reads TGTGCCAGCAAGGCGACAGGGAACACTGAAGCTTTCTTT.

The chain recombines TRBV19 with TRBJ2-7; D is perhaps TRBD1 (6 bases). V lost 5 bases, J lost 5 bases, and 10 bases lay in between. This CDR3 has 12 residues. Germline loops: CDR1 LNHDA, CDR2 SQIVND (reference sequence). Written as DNA, the CDR3 is TGTGCCAGTAGTTTACAGGGTAACGAGCAGTACTTC. This codes for CASSLQGNEQYF.

V gene TRBV9 combines with J gene TRBJ1-1, with D tentatively TRBD1 (6 bases). V was pared by 4 bases and J by 5 bases, with 18 bases between. The CDR3 covers 15 residues. CDR1 is SGDLS, CDR2 YYNGEE, per germline. CDR3 coding DNA: TGTGCCAGCAGCTCCAGGGGCCATCTGGGGACTGAAGCTTTCTTT. Translation gives CASSSRGHLGTEAFF.

This clone was observed a handful of times. One end of the junction varies from germline; a read error may be responsible. Other DNA sequences in this specimen translate into the identical CDR3. The V call is TRBV7-7, the J call TRBJ2-2, with TRBD1 identical over 9 bases. The CDR3 loop spans 15 amino acids. The germline V gene encodes CDR1 SSHAT and CDR2 FNYEAQ (reference sequence). As DNA, the CDR3 is TGTGCTAGCAGCTTAACGACAGGGGGTACCGGGGAGCTGTTTTTT. Amino acids: CASSLTTGGTGELFF.

The V call is TRBV30, the J call TRBJ2-2; 9 nucleotides agree with TRBD1. CDR3 size: 15 residues. Germline V lookup: CDR1 GTSNPN, CDR2 SVGIG (reference sequence). The trim removed 1 base at V and 4 bases at J, leaving 4 bases unmatched. DNA of the CDR3: TGTGCCTGGAGTGCGGGACAGGGACCCACCGGGGAGCTGTTTTTT. Translated, it gives CAWSAGQGPTGELFF.

The chain employs TRBV19 and TRBJ1-2; D not certain. Between the trimmed V and J ends, which lost 4 bases and 7 bases, there was a span of 7 bases. Germline CDR1 and CDR2: LNHDA and SQIVND (reference sequence). The CDR3 spans 11 residues. Here the CDR3 DNA reads TGTGCCAGTAGTACGGGTATTGGCTACACCTTC. It specifies CASSTGIGYTF.

DNA of the CDR3: TGTGCCAGCAGCTGGACGGGGACAGGGGGCGATGAGCAGTACTTC. Amino acid sequence: CASSWTGTGGDEQYF. The gene calls are TRBV7-2 and TRBJ2-7; TRBD1 agrees at 12 bases. This CDR3 has 15 amino acids. V trimming: 4 bases; J trimming: 7 bases; junction bases outside the gene matches: 8. The germline V gene has CDR1 SGHTA and CDR2 FQGNSA.

CDR3 DNA sequence: TGCGCCAGCAGCTTGGATGGGAGTTCACCCCTCCACTTT. Residues: CASSLDGSSPLHF. The gene calls are TRBV5-1 and TRBJ1-6; D remains unclear. The germline V and J ends were trimmed by 0 bases and 9 bases, with 7 bases remaining between them. Per the germline V gene, CDR1 is SGHRS and CDR2 is YFSETQ. CDR3 length: 13 residues.

This chain links TRBV6-5 with TRBJ1-4; unclear D gene. Trimming took 7 bases from V and 8 from J, leaving 20 bases between them. CDR1 is MNHEY, CDR2 SVGAGI, per germline. This CDR3 is 15 amino acids long. The CDR3 is CASTPLGKEGEKLFF. DNA of the CDR3: TGTGCCAGCACCCCCCTGGGGAAAGAGGGAGAAAAACTGTTTTTT.

This clone has more than one count but fewer than ten. This rearrangement joins TRBV5-1 to TRBJ1-4, with D possibly matching TRBD1 (6 bases). Germline V gives CDR1 SGHRS, CDR2 YFSETQ. V was cut by 0 bases and J by 8 bases, with 17 bases left in between. The CDR3 totals 16 residues. CDR3 sequence (DNA): TGCGCCAGCAGCTTGGCTTGGGGGCCCTCGAGGGAAAAACTGTTTTTT. Its translation: CASSLAWGPSREKLFF.

This clone was detected a few times. The CDR3 here is CASSLVPRQGYSNQPQHF. The CDR3 region has the DNA TGTGCCAGCAGCTTAGTACCGAGACAGGGCTATAGCAATCAGCCCCAGCATTTT. The genes are TRBV7-2 and TRBJ1-5; 7 bases are shared with TRBD1. The CDR3 extends over 18 amino acids. Germline V gene sequence: CDR1 SGHTA, CDR2 FQGNSA. Trimming at V came to 1 base and at J to 0 bases, leaving 9 bases not matched to a gene.

This rearrangement joins TRBV5-1 to TRBJ2-3, with unresolved D. This CDR3 spans 13 amino acids. V lost 4 bases and J lost 4, with 10 bases in between. Germline lookup yields CDR1 SGHRS and CDR2 YFSETQ. This CDR3 is CASSPLGPDTQYF. CDR3 nucleotides: TGCGCCAGCAGCCCGTTGGGCCCAGATACGCAGTATTTT.

This clone turned up a few times. The chain employs TRBV30 and TRBJ2-1, with 13 nucleotides matching TRBD2. CDR1 GTSNPN and CDR2 SVGIG come from the germline V gene (reference sequence). The CDR3 totals 16 residues. V was pared by 0 bases and J by 3 bases, with 2 bases of the junction left unmatched. Written as DNA, the CDR3 is TGTGCCTGGAGTGTACGGACTAGCGGGAGCTACAATGAGCAGTTCTTC. Translated: CAWSVRTSGSYNEQFF.

This rearrangement joins TRBV10-3 to TRBJ1-5; D is unresolved. CDR3 size: 13 residues. The germline V gene has CDR1 ENHRY and CDR2 SYGVKD. Trimming took off 5 bases at V and 6 bases at J, with 11 bases between the two ends. The CDR3 DNA reads TGTGCCATCAGTACCGGGGAAACTCAGCCCCAGCATTTT. Amino acids: CAISTGETQPQHF.

The rearrangement uses TRBV24-1 and TRBJ2-1; 7 bases are shared with TRBD2. After removal of 3 bases from V and 2 bases from J, the junction contained 9 bases not matched to a gene. The germline gives CDR1 KGHDR, CDR2 SFDVKD. The CDR3 is 17 amino acids. Here the CDR3 DNA reads TGTGCCACCAGTGATACACGCCCTAGCGGCGCCTACAATGAGCAGTTCTTC. It codes for CATSDTRPSGAYNEQFF.

Only a few counts were recorded for this clone. The chain links TRBV5-1 to TRBJ2-7; 10 positions agree with TRBD1. Germline CDR1 is SGHRS and CDR2 is YFSETQ. The CDR3 sequence is 16 residues long. Losses at the gene ends were 1 base for V and 6 bases for J; bases not matched to a gene: 10. The CDR3 region is CASSLSGRDRGVEQYF. CDR3 nucleotides: TGCGCCAGCAGCTTGTCGGGGCGGGACAGGGGAGTCGAGCAGTACTTC.